What follows is one T cell receptor (beta chain) and its context. TCRdb's copy holds only in-frame clones and misses some; the assay was immunoSEQ multiplex PCR. The sample contains about 140,000 clones, 89% of which appear only once. Germline CDR1 is SGHNT and CDR2 is YYREEE (reference sequence). This CDR3 comprises 15 residues. Between the trimmed V and J ends, which lost 2 bases and 4 bases, there was a span of 15 bases. The sample is drawn from a study of T cell responses to AZD1222 COVID-19 vaccine. The clonotype originates from an adult in good health. The rearrangement joins TRBV5-4 to TRBJ1-2; D may be TRBD1 (5 bases). Sequenced material: peripheral blood, taken on day 0 of AZD1222 vaccination. The CDR3 DNA reads as TGTGCCAGCAGCTTCGGGGCGGCGGGTGGCTATGGCTACACCTTC. Protein product: CASSFGAAGGYGYTF.